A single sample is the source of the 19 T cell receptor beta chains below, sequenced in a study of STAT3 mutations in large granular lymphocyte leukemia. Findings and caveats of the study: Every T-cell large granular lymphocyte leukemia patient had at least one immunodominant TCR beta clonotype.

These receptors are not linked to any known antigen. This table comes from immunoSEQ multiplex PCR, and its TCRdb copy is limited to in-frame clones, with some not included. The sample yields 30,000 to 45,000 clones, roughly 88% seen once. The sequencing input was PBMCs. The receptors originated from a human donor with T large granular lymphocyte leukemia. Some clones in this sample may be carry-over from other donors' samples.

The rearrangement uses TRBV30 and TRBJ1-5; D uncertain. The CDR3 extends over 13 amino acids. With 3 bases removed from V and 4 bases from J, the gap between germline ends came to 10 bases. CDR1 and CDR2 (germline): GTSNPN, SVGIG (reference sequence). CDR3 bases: TGTGCCTGGAGCCTCCTCGGTAATCAGCCCCAGCATTTT. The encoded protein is CAWSLLGNQPQHF.

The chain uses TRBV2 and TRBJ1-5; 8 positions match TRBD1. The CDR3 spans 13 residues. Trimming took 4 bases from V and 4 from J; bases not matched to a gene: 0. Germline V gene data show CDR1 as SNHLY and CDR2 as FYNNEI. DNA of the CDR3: TGTGCCAGCAGTGGACAGGGGAATCAGCCCCAGCATTTT. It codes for CASSGQGNQPQHF.

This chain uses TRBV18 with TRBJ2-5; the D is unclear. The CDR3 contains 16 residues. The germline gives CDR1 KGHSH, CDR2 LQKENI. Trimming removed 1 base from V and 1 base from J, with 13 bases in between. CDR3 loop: CASSPQPSRSQETQYF. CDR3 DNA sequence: TGTGCCAGCTCACCACAGCCGAGCAGGTCCCAAGAGACCCAGTACTTC. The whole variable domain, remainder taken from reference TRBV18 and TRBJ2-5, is NAGVMQNPRHLVRRRGQEARLRCSPMKGHSHVYWYRQLPEEGLKFMVYLQKENIIDESGMPKERFSAEFPKEGPSILRIQQVVRGDSAAYFCASSPQPSRSQETQYFGPGTRLLVL.

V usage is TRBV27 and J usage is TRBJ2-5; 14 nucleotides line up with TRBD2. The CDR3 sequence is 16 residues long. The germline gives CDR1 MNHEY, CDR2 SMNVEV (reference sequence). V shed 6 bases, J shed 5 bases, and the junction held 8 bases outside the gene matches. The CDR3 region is CASRIGTSGGRETQYF. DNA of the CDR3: TGTGCCAGCAGGATTGGGACTAGCGGGGGCCGGGAGACCCAGTACTTC.

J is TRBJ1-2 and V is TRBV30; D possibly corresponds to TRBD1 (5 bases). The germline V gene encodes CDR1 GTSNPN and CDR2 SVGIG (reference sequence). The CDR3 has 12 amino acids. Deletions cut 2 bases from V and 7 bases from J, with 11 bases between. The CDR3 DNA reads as TGTGCCTGGAGTATAGCTGGGGGTGGCTACACCTTC. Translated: CAWSIAGGGYTF.

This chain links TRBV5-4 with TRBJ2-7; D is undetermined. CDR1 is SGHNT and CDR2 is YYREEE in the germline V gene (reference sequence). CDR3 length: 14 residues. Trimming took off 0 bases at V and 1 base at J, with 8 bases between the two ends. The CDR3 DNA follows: TGTGCCAGCAGCTTGGATCCGGGTTCCTACGAGCAGTACTTC. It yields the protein CASSLDPGSYEQYF.

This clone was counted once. The CDR3 region is CASSPGTGQGYTF. The DNA of the CDR3 is TGTGCCAGCAGCCCCGGGACAGGGCAAGGCTACACCTTC. The gene calls are TRBV4-2 and TRBJ1-2; 9 bases agree with TRBD1. V lost 4 bases and J lost 8; bases outside the gene matches: 5. Germline values: CDR1 LGHNA, CDR2 YNFKEQ. CDR3 size: 13 residues.

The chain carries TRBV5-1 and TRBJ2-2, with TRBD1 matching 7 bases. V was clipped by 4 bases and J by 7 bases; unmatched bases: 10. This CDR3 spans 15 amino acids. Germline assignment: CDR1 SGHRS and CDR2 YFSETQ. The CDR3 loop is CASSDTRTGVGELFF. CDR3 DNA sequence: TGCGCCAGCAGCGATACGCGAACAGGGGTCGGGGAGCTGTTTTTT.

The CDR3 DNA reads TGTGCCAGTACAGGGAGGGGAGGGACTGAAGCTTTCTTT. Its translation is CASTGRGGTEAFF. This rearrangement joins TRBV19 to TRBJ1-1; possibly TRBD1 for D (5 bases). V dropped 7 bases and J dropped 5 bases, with 14 bases sitting between them. Germline assignment: CDR1 LNHDA and CDR2 SQIVND (reference sequence). The CDR3 is made up of 13 amino acids.

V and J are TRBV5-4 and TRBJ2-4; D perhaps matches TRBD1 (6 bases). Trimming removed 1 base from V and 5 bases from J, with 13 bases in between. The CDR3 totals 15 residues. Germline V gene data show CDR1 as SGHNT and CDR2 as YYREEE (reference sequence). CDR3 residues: CASSLRQGTQNIQYF. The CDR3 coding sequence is TGTGCCAGCAGCTTGAGGCAGGGGACACAAAACATTCAGTACTTC.

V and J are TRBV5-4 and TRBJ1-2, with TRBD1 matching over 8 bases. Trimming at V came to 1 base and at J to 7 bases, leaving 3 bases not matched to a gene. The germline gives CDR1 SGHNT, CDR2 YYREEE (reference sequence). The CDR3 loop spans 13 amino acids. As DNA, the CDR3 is TGTGCCAGCAGCTTGTCAGGGGGCGGTGGCTACACCTTC. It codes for CASSLSGGGGYTF.

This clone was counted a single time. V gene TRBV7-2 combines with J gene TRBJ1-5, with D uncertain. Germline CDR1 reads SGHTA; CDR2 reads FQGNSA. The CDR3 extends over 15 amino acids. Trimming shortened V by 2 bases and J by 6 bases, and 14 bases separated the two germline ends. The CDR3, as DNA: TGTGCCAGCAGCTTACGATCGGTCTTGGGTCAGCCCCAGCATTTT. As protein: CASSLRSVLGQPQHF.

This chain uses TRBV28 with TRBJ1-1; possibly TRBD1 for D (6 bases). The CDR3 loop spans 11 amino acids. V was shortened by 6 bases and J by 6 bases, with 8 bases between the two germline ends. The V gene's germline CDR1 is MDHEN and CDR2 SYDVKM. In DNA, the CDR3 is TGTGCCAGCAGGGGACATGCTGAAGCTTTCTTT. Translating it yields CASRGHAEAFF.

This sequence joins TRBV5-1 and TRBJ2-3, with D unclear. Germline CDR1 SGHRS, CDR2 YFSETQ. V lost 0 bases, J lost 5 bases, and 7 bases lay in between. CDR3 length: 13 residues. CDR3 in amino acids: CASSLDRLDTQYF. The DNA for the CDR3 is TGCGCCAGCAGCTTGGACCGTTTAGATACGCAGTATTTT.

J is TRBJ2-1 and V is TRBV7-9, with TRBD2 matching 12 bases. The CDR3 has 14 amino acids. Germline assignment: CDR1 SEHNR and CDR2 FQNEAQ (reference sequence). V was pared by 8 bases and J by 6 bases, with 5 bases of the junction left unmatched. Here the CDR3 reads CASGTSGGSNEQFF. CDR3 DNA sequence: TGTGCCAGCGGTACTAGCGGGGGGTCCAATGAGCAGTTCTTC.

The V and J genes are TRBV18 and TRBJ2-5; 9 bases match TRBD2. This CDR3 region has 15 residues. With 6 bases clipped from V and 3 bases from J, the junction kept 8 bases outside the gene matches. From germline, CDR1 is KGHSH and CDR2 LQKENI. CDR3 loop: CASSLRRGGKETQYF. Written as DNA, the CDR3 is TGTGCCAGCTCCCTCAGGCGGGGGGGCAAAGAGACCCAGTACTTC.

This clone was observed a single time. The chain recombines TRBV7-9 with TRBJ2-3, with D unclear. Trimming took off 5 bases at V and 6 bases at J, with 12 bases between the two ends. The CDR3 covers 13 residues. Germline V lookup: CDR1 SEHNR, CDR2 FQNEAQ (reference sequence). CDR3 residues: CASSPRLQDTQYF. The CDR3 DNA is TGTGCCAGCAGCCCTAGACTGCAGGATACGCAGTATTTT.

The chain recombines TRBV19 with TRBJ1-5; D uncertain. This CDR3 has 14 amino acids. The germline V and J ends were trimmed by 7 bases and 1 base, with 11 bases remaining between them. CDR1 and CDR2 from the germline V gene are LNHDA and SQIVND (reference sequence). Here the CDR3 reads CASKETVSNQPQHF. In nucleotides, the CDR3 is TGTGCCAGTAAGGAGACGGTGAGCAATCAGCCCCAGCATTTT.

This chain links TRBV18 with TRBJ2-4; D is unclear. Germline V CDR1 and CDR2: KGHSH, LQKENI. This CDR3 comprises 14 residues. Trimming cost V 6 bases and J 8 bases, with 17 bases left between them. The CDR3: CASSPNNWGDIQYF. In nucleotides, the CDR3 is TGTGCCAGCTCGCCTAACAATTGGGGTGACATTCAGTACTTC.